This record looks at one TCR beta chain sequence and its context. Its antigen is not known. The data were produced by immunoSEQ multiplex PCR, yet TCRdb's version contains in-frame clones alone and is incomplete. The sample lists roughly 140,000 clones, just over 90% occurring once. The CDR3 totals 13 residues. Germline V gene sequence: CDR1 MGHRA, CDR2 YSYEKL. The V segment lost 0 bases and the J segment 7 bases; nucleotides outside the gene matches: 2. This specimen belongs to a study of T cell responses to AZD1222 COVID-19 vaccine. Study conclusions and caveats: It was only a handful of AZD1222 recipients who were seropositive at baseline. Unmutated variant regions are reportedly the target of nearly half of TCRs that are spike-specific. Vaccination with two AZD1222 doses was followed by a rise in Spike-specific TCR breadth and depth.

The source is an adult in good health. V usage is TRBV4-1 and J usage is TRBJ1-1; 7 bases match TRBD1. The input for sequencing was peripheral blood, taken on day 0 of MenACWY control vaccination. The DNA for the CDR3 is TGCGCCAGCAGCCAAGATCGGGACAGTGAAGCTTTCTTT. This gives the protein CASSQDRDSEAFF.